A single sample gave rise to the 24 T cell receptor beta chains below, sequenced in a study of blood T cell repertoires in COVID-19. Clones were sequenced by immunoSEQ multiplex PCR, and TCRdb holds only the in-frame ones, with some missing. The sample includes about 62,000 clones, more than 75% of them seen just once. The specimen sequenced was peripheral blood. Receptor source: a human donor in a cohort sampled during active COVID-19.

This clone occurred once. The chain carries TRBV7-4 and TRBJ1-3, with 7 bases aligning to TRBD1. The germline V gene encodes CDR1 SGHVT and CDR2 SQSDAQ. The CDR3 spans 17 residues. The V segment lost 1 base and the J segment 2 bases; nucleotides outside the gene matches: 8. This CDR3 reads CASSLVDRDKAGNTIYF. CDR3 in DNA: TGTGCCAGCAGCTTAGTCGACAGGGATAAAGCTGGAAACACCATATATTTT.

This chain joins TRBV11-2 and TRBJ1-6; TRBD1 matches at 9 bases. CDR1 is SGHAT and CDR2 is FQNNGV in the germline V gene. The junction had 6 bases not matched to a gene; V was cut back by 0 bases and J by 3 bases. The CDR3 spans 18 residues. The CDR3 DNA sequence: TGTGCCAGCAGCTTAGATCGGGACAGGGTTCGCTATAATTCACCCCTCCACTTT. Its translation: CASSLDRDRVRYNSPLHF.

The chain combines TRBV9 with TRBJ2-7; D gene unclear. The CDR3 is made up of 12 amino acids. V was pared by 3 bases and J by 7 bases, with 11 bases between. CDR1 and CDR2 (germline): SGDLS, YYNGEE. Here the CDR3 DNA reads TGTGCCAGCAGCGGTCTCGAGGTGGAGCAGTACTTC. Encoded protein: CASSGLEVEQYF. The entire variable domain, with the rest obtained from reference TRBV9 and TRBJ2-7, is as follows: DSGVTQTPKHLITATGQRVTLRCSPRSGDLSVYWYQQSLDQGLQFLIQYYNGEERAKGNILERFSAQQFPDLHSELNLSSLELGDSALYFCASSGLEVEQYFGPGTRLTVT.

The V gene is TRBV30, the J gene TRBJ1-5; perhaps TRBD1 as D (6 bases). Germline CDR1 GTSNPN, CDR2 SVGIG (reference sequence). The CDR3 extends over 16 amino acids. Deletions cut 1 base from V and 1 base from J, with 14 bases between. CDR3: CAWSDPWDTSNQPQHF. DNA of the CDR3: TGTGCCTGGAGTGATCCCTGGGACACCAGCAATCAGCCCCAGCATTTT.

This chain connects TRBV6-2 or TRBV6-3 to TRBJ1-1; no clear D. V was trimmed by 5 bases and J by 2 bases, leaving 9 bases between them. Germline lookup yields CDR1 MNHEY and CDR2 SVGEGT. This CDR3 is built from 13 residues. The CDR3 bases are TGTGCCAGCAGTCGGGGATTCAACACTGAAGCTTTCTTT. Translating it yields CASSRGFNTEAFF.

The chain uses TRBV25-1 and TRBJ1-3, with a weak D call TRBD1 (5 bases). Trimming left V 2 bases short and J 1 base short, with 12 bases between. CDR1 is MGHDK and CDR2 is SYGVNS in the germline V gene. The CDR3 runs 16 residues. The CDR3: CASSEAKRGSGNTIYF. CDR3 in DNA: TGTGCCAGCAGTGAAGCGAAAAGGGGATCTGGAAACACCATATATTTT. Combining the CDR3 with reference TRBV25-1 and TRBJ1-3 gives the whole variable domain EADIYQTPRYLVIGTGKKITLECSQTMGHDKMYWYQQDPGMELHLIHYSYGVNSTEKGDLSSESTVSRIRTEHFPLTLESARPSHTSQYLCASSEAKRGSGNTIYFGEGSWLTVV.

This sequence joins TRBV12-3 or TRBV12-4 and TRBJ1-2; D is unclear. This CDR3 has 10 amino acids. Trimming removed 3 bases at V and 8 bases at J, with 4 bases between. CDR3 protein: CASSLRGYTF. In DNA, the CDR3 is TGTGCCAGCAGTTTGCGGGGCTACACCTTC.

The CDR3: CASSGRGGDGNTIYF. In DNA, the CDR3 is TGTGCCAGCAGCGGCCGGGGAGGGGACGGAAACACCATATATTTT. This rearrangement joins TRBV9 to TRBJ1-3; D is possibly TRBD1 (5 bases). In germline, CDR1 is SGDLS, CDR2 YYNGEE. CDR3 length equals 15 residues. V was shortened by 3 bases and J by 4 bases, with 14 bases between the two germline ends.

The gene calls are TRBV4-1 and TRBJ1-2, with D perhaps matching TRBD1 (5 bases). Deletions cut 3 bases from V and 4 bases from J, with 15 bases between. CDR1 MGHRA and CDR2 YSYEKL come from the germline V gene. The CDR3 covers 15 residues. DNA for the CDR3: TGCGCCAGCAGCCACGGATGGGGGGTTGGCTATGGCTACACCTTC. It translates to CASSHGWGVGYGYTF.

The chain combines TRBV12-3 or TRBV12-4 with TRBJ2-2; no clear D gene. The V end was cut by 3 bases, the J end by 5 bases, with 7 bases between. CDR3 size: 13 residues. The CDR3 DNA reads TGTGCCAGCAGTTTGTTGAGGACCGGGGAGCTGTTTTTT. This translates into CASSLLRTGELFF.

The chain carries TRBV29-1 and TRBJ2-3, with D perhaps TRBD1 (6 bases). Deletions cut 3 bases from V and 4 bases from J, with 8 bases between. Looked up from germline, CDR1 is SQVTM and CDR2 is ANQGSEA. This CDR3 has 12 amino acids. CDR3 DNA: TGCAGCGTTGATTCAGGGGCAGATACGCAGTATTTT. It codes for CSVDSGADTQYF.

This clone is a singleton in its sample. The chain links TRBV18 to TRBJ1-5; TRBD1 agrees at 7 bases. Germline assignment: CDR1 KGHSH and CDR2 LQKENI. J was trimmed by 4 bases and V by 3 bases; bases with no gene match: 3. This CDR3 is built from 14 residues. Here the CDR3 DNA reads TGTGCCAGCTCACCGGGACAGCGGAATCAGCCCCAGCATTTT. This codes for CASSPGQRNQPQHF.

The J gene is TRBJ1-5, the V gene TRBV28; tentatively, D is TRBD1 (6 bases). CDR1 MDHEN and CDR2 SYDVKM come from the germline V gene. Trimming left V 4 bases short and J 3 bases short, with 10 bases between. The CDR3 extends over 14 amino acids. As DNA, the CDR3 is TGTGCCAGCAGTTCCCCAGGGGTCAATCAGCCCCAGCATTTT. This sequence encodes CASSSPGVNQPQHF. The variable domain in full, completed from reference TRBV28 and TRBJ1-5, reads DVKVTQSSRYLVKRTGEKVFLECVQDMDHENMFWYRQDPGLGLRLIYFSYDVKMKEKGDIPEGYSVSREKKERFSLILESASTNQTSMYLCASSSPGVNQPQHFGDGTRLSIL.

The chain couples TRBV5-1 to TRBJ2-7; TRBD1 matches 9 bases. The V gene end was trimmed by 0 bases and the J gene end by 4 bases; junction bases not matched to a gene: 11. The CDR3 contains 17 residues. Germline lookup yields CDR1 SGHRS and CDR2 YFSETQ. CDR3 residues: CASSLGRRDREGYEQYF. The CDR3 DNA reads as TGCGCCAGCAGCTTGGGACGCCGGGACAGGGAAGGGTACGAGCAGTACTTC.

The chain carries TRBV7-8 and TRBJ1-5; D is ambiguous. Germline V CDR1 and CDR2: SGHVS, FQNEAQ. The CDR3 consists of 14 residues. Trimming left V 2 bases short and J 0 bases short, with 5 bases between. The CDR3 is CASSLLGSNQPQHF. The CDR3 DNA sequence: TGTGCCAGCAGCTTACTCGGTAGCAATCAGCCCCAGCATTTT.

The V and J genes are TRBV6-5 and TRBJ1-5; 7 positions agree with TRBD1. This CDR3 spans 15 amino acids. V lost 7 bases and J lost 0; bases outside the gene matches: 6. Germline V lookup: CDR1 MNHEY, CDR2 SVGAGI. CDR3 coding DNA: TGTGCCAGCACCCTGACAGGGATTAGCAATCAGCCCCAGCATTTT. Protein sequence: CASTLTGISNQPQHF.

This clone was seen a single time. CDR3 residues: CASSWDTNQPQHF. CDR3 nucleotides: TGTGCCAGCAGTTGGGACACTAATCAGCCCCAGCATTTT. V is TRBV12-3 or TRBV12-4 and J is TRBJ1-5, with a weak D call TRBD1 (6 bases). The CDR3 is made up of 13 amino acids. The V gene lost 4 bases and the J gene lost 4 bases, with 8 bases spanning the gap.

The chain employs TRBV25-1 and TRBJ2-3; maybe TRBD2 (6 bases). V lost 3 bases and J 1 base, leaving 14 bases between the germline ends. The CDR3 runs 16 residues. Germline V CDR1 and CDR2: MGHDK, SYGVNS. In DNA form, the CDR3 reads TGTGCCAGCAGTGACAGCCGGGACTGGGGCACAGATACGCAGTATTTT. It specifies CASSDSRDWGTDTQYF.

The chain carries TRBV4-2 and TRBJ2-1; 12 bases fit TRBD1. CDR3 length: 15 residues. The germline gives CDR1 LGHNA, CDR2 YNFKEQ. The trim removed 4 bases at V and 7 bases at J, leaving 5 bases unmatched. CDR3 DNA sequence: TGTGCCAGCAGCCGACCGGGACAGGGGGCAAATGAGCAGTTCTTC. Translating it yields CASSRPGQGANEQFF.

The chain carries TRBV5-4 and TRBJ1-1, with 12 positions matching TRBD1. The V gene's germline CDR1 is SGHNT and CDR2 YYREEE (reference sequence). Losses at the gene ends were 4 bases for V and 3 bases for J; bases not matched to a gene: 7. CDR3 size: 16 residues. CDR3 DNA sequence: TGTGCCAGCAGCCCAGGGGACAGGGGGCAGCACACTGAAGCTTTCTTT. Residues: CASSPGDRGQHTEAFF. The entire variable domain, with the rest obtained from reference TRBV5-4 and TRBJ1-1, is as follows: ETGVTQSPTHLIKTRGQQVTLRCSSQSGHNTVSWYQQALGQGPQFIFQYYREEENGRGNFPPRFSGLQFPNYSSELNVNALELDDSALYLCASSPGDRGQHTEAFFGQGTRLTVV.

The V gene is TRBV6-1, the J gene TRBJ1-3; D not resolved. Germline assignment: CDR1 MNHNS and CDR2 SASEGT. The CDR3 consists of 15 residues. The ends were cut back, 0 bases at V and 4 bases at J, with 10 bases in the middle. The CDR3 loop is CASSEARRVGNTIYF. CDR3 sequence (DNA): TGTGCCAGCAGTGAAGCGCGGAGGGTCGGAAACACCATATATTTT.

V and J are TRBV4-3 and TRBJ2-7; the match to TRBD2 covers 7 bases. Trimming took 4 bases from V and 3 from J; bases not matched to a gene: 9. Germline assignment: CDR1 LGHNA and CDR2 YSLEER. The CDR3 loop spans 15 amino acids. CDR3 in amino acids: CASSRGIAGNYEQYF. In nucleotides, the CDR3 is TGCGCCAGCAGCCGGGGAATAGCGGGCAACTACGAGCAGTACTTC.

V is TRBV4-1 and J is TRBJ2-1, with D unclear. This CDR3 has 15 amino acids. In germline, CDR1 is MGHRA, CDR2 YSYEKL. The V end lost 4 bases, the J end lost 0 bases, and 10 bases lay between the germline ends. The CDR3 protein is CASSPRLSSYNEQFF. The CDR3 bases are TGCGCCAGCAGCCCCCGACTCAGCTCCTACAATGAGCAGTTCTTC.

V and J are TRBV6-5 and TRBJ2-2; D is perhaps TRBD1 (6 bases). The CDR3 sequence is 15 residues long. Deletions cut 5 bases from V and 1 base from J, with 11 bases between. Germline V gives CDR1 MNHEY, CDR2 SVGAGI. The CDR3 nucleotides are TGTGCCAGCAGTCTCCTCAGGGGGAACACCGGGGAGCTGTTTTTT. Translation gives CASSLLRGNTGELFF.